These 14 T cell receptor beta chains were sequenced from one sample in a study of T cells after yellow fever vaccination. TCRdb ran MiXCR on the 5' RACE reads and lists one entry per CDR3 protein. This table has 300,000 or so distinct CDR3 sequences, under 15% appearing once. Source: CD4+ T cells sorted from PBMCs, taken 45 days after the yellow fever booster vaccination. The receptors were gathered from a man in his thirties or forties who received the YFV17D yellow fever vaccine.

This clonotype was seen a few times. The V and J genes are TRBV12-3 or TRBV12-4 and TRBJ2-7; weak D call: TRBD2 (6 bases). This CDR3 spans 14 amino acids. The V end lost 4 bases, the J end lost 0 bases, and 10 bases lay between the germline ends. In DNA form, the CDR3 reads TGTGCCAGCAGTTCCCAGACTAGCTCCTACGAGCAGTACTTC. This encodes CASSSQTSSYEQYF.

The chain links TRBV20-1 to TRBJ2-7; 9 positions agree with TRBD2. After removal of 5 bases from V and 4 bases from J, the junction contained 9 bases not matched to a gene. The length of the CDR3 is 14 residues. From germline, CDR1 is DFQATT and CDR2 SNEGSKA (reference sequence). CDR3 bases: TGCAGTGCTGACATAGCGGGAGACCCGTACGAGCAGTACTTC. Its protein product is CSADIAGDPYEQYF.

The chain links TRBV5-4 to TRBJ2-1; TRBD2 matches 9 bases. Germline V gene sequence: CDR1 SGHNT, CDR2 YYREEE (reference sequence). The CDR3 covers 14 residues. V dropped 4 bases and J dropped 8; count of bases not matched to a gene: 7. The CDR3 DNA reads TGTGCCAGCAGCAAAGTGCGGGAGGGTGATGAGCAGTTCTTC. Protein product: CASSKVREGDEQFF.

This clonotype was counted only a few times. V usage is TRBV4-3 and J usage is TRBJ2-1; no clear D gene. This CDR3 has 16 residues. Between the trimmed V and J ends, which lost 0 bases and 4 bases, there was a span of 13 bases. CDR1 and CDR2 from the germline V gene are LGHNA and YSLEER. This CDR3 reads CASSQESSVRYNEQFF. As DNA, the CDR3 is TGCGCCAGCAGCCAAGAGTCATCGGTAAGGTACAATGAGCAGTTCTTC.

This clonotype was seen a few times. The V gene is TRBV28, the J gene TRBJ2-1; D is tentatively TRBD1 or TRBD2 (7 bases each). The CDR3 length is 15 residues. The germline V and J ends were trimmed by 6 bases and 3 bases, with 15 bases remaining between them. Germline-derived CDR1 and CDR2 are MDHEN and SYDVKM. CDR3 DNA: TGTGCCAGCAGGGCAGGGGGGGGAAACTACAATGAGCAGTTCTTC. Encoded protein: CASRAGGGNYNEQFF. Full variable domain (rest looked up from reference TRBV28 and TRBJ2-1): DVKVTQSSRYLVKRTGEKVFLECVQDMDHENMFWYRQDPGLGLRLIYFSYDVKMKEKGDIPEGYSVSREKKERFSLILESASTNQTSMYLCASRAGGGNYNEQFFGPGTRLTVL.

The J gene is TRBJ2-7, the V gene TRBV20-1, with 7 positions matching TRBD1. Losses at the gene ends were 6 bases for V and 2 bases for J; bases not matched to a gene: 1. There are 11 residues in the CDR3. Germline CDR1 DFQATT, CDR2 SNEGSKA (reference sequence). CDR3 sequence (DNA): TGCAGTGCCGGGACAGCCTACGAGCAGTACTTC. Amino acids: CSAGTAYEQYF.

This clonotype was seen only a few times. The chain recombines TRBV7-2 with TRBJ2-3, with D possibly being TRBD2 (6 bases). V shed 5 bases and J shed 2 bases, with 17 bases lying between them. Germline CDR1 SGHTA, CDR2 FQGNSA. This CDR3 region has 16 residues. The CDR3 loop is CASSRRDSRATDTQYF. Here the CDR3 DNA reads TGTGCCAGCAGCCGCCGGGACTCTCGAGCCACAGATACGCAGTATTTT.

There are many counts of this clonotype. The rearrangement uses TRBV12-3 or TRBV12-4 and TRBJ2-5, with 7 positions matching TRBD1. There are 13 residues in the CDR3. Trimming removed 7 bases from V and 4 bases from J; junction bases left unmatched: 6. CDR3 loop: CASTRQGPETQYF. Here the CDR3 DNA reads TGTGCCAGCACCAGACAGGGTCCAGAGACCCAGTACTTC.

The rearrangement uses TRBV5-1 and TRBJ2-1; D ambiguous. Trimming removed 5 bases at V and 8 bases at J, with 8 bases between. The CDR3 is 11 amino acids. Germline V CDR1 and CDR2: SGHRS, YFSETQ. The CDR3 loop is CASRSFHEQFF. CDR3 DNA sequence: TGCGCCAGCAGGTCATTTCATGAGCAGTTCTTC.

This clonotype was observed a handful of times. This rearrangement joins TRBV7-2 to TRBJ2-5; 7 nucleotides agree with TRBD2. CDR3 length: 14 amino acids. Trimming took 3 bases from V and 7 from J; bases not matched to a gene: 8. Germline V gives CDR1 SGHTA, CDR2 FQGNSA. The CDR3 region has the DNA TGTGCCAGCAGCTTGACCCGGGAGGAGGCGACCCAGTACTTC. This encodes CASSLTREEATQYF.

The genes are TRBV5-3 and TRBJ2-7, with 8 bases identical to TRBD2. TRBV5-3 is flagged as an ORF with uncertain function. The CDR3 has 14 residues. J lost 2 bases, V lost 2 bases, and 3 bases had no gene match. The CDR3 sequence is CARSLKRGTYEQYF. CDR3 coding DNA: TGTGCCAGAAGCTTAAAGCGGGGGACCTACGAGCAGTACTTC.

This clonotype was seen at least ten times. The gene calls are TRBV7-2 and TRBJ2-7; D is uncertain. The CDR3 length is 12 residues. From germline, CDR1 is SGHTA and CDR2 FQGNSA. V was cut by 0 bases and J by 2 bases, with 2 bases left in between. The CDR3 is CASSLATYEQYF. For the CDR3, the DNA is TGTGCCAGCAGCTTAGCGACCTACGAGCAGTACTTC. Combining the CDR3 with reference TRBV7-2 and TRBJ2-7 gives the whole variable domain GAGVSQSPSNKVTEKGKDVELRCDPISGHTALYWYRQSLGQGLEFLIYFQGNSAPDKSGLPSDRFSAERTGGSVSTLTIQRTQQEDSAVYLCASSLATYEQYFGPGTRLTVT.

J is TRBJ2-7 and V is TRBV20-1; TRBD2 matches at 9 bases. The V and J ends lost 4 bases and 0 bases, in that order; junction bases with no gene match: 7. This CDR3 has 15 residues. Germline V lookup: CDR1 DFQATT, CDR2 SNEGSKA (reference sequence). The DNA for the CDR3 is TGCAGTGCTACCTCAGCGGGAGGTGCCTCCTACGAGCAGTACTTC. Residues: CSATSAGGASYEQYF.

Points on this clonotype: Mismatch with germline at one junction end may stem from a read error. The chain links TRBV5-1 to TRBJ2-7, with a possible D match to TRBD1 (6 bases). CDR1 is SGHRS, CDR2 YFSETQ, per germline. This CDR3 comprises 15 residues. The CDR3 bases are TGCGCCAGCAGATGGACAGCTACTGAATCCTACGAGCAGTGCTTC. Translated, it gives CASRWTATESYEQCF.